Listed here are 4 T cell receptor beta chains from one sample, sequenced in a study of blood T cell repertoires in COVID-19 (dated by TCRdb to the early 2020s). Library creation used the immunoSEQ multiplex PCR assay. Not all clones reach the TCRdb copy of this immuneACCESS table, which keeps in-frame sequences only. Checked studies attribute under half of the gap to unresolved V genes and leave the rest unexplained. The sample data list a few hundred thousand clones, and approximately 92% of these were observed just once. 18% of the sample rests with the top ten. Sequencing used PBMCs or T cells enriched from blood (not recorded which). These receptors were obtained from a woman in her 30s who had recovered from COVID-19.

This chain joins TRBV7-9 and TRBJ1-6; the match to TRBD1 covers 10 bases. This CDR3 comprises 14 residues. V shed 6 bases, J shed 7 bases, and the junction held 3 bases outside the gene matches. The germline gives CDR1 SEHNR, CDR2 FQNEAQ (reference sequence). The CDR3 sequence: CASSPGQGNSPLHF. The CDR3 nucleotides read TGTGCCAGCAGTCCGGGACAGGGGAATTCACCCCTCCACTTT.

The chain links TRBV5-5 to TRBJ1-3; 9 nucleotides align to TRBD1. CDR1 is SGHKS, CDR2 YYEKEE, per germline (reference sequence). This CDR3 contains 19 residues. V trimming: 4 bases; J trimming: 1 base; junction bases outside the gene matches: 15. CDR3 sequence (DNA): TGTGCCAGCAGCATGGGACAGGGTGGAGGGATAGGATCTGGAAACACCATATATTTT. Its translation is CASSMGQGGGIGSGNTIYF. The full variable domain, its missing parts supplied by reference TRBV5-5 and TRBJ1-3, is DAGVTQSPTHLIKTRGQQVTLRCSPISGHKSVSWYQQVLGQGPQFIFQYYEKEERGRGNFPDRFSARQFPNYSSELNVNALLLGDSALYLCASSMGQGGGIGSGNTIYFGEGSWLTVV.

This chain links TRBV6-1 with TRBJ1-2; D uncertain. The CDR3 contains 14 residues. Germline values: CDR1 MNHNS, CDR2 SASEGT. V shed 1 base and J shed 2 bases, with 8 bases lying between them. CDR3 amino acids: CASSEVGGNYGYTF. CDR3 nucleotides: TGTGCCAGCAGTGAAGTTGGCGGCAACTATGGCTACACCTTC.

The rearrangement links TRBV19 to TRBJ2-5; D perhaps matches TRBD2 (5 bases). The germline gives CDR1 LNHDA, CDR2 SQIVND (reference sequence). Trimming shortened V by 10 bases and J by 5 bases, and 20 bases separated the two germline ends. The CDR3 sequence is 14 residues long. The CDR3 region has the DNA TGTGCCACTACAGCCTCCGGGGTCGCGGAGACCCAGTACTTC. Translated: CATTASGVAETQYF. Filled out from reference TRBV19 and TRBJ2-5, the complete variable domain reads DGGITQSPKYLFRKEGQNVTLSCEQNLNHDAMYWYRQDPGQGLRLIYYSQIVNDFQKGDIAEGYSVSREKKESFPLTVTSAQKNPTAFYLCATTASGVAETQYFGPGTRLLVL.